The TCR beta chain described here comes from a study of vaccination effects on CD4 cells after COVID-19. Germline V gene data show CDR1 as SQVTM and CDR2 as ANQGSEA. The CDR3 length is 15 residues. V lost 6 bases to trimming and J lost 0 bases, with 15 bases between them. Measured with immunoSEQ multiplex PCR; TCRdb has only the in-frame clones, and not every one. The sample lists around 65,000 clones; 60% to 75% were seen once. ViraFEST used viral peptide pools to expand antigen-specific CD4+ T cells before sequencing. Following culture for more than 9 days, CD4+ T cells were isolated. Of the BNT162b2 and mRNA-1273 vaccines, participants received two doses of one or the other. Fresh IL-2-containing medium replaced half the medium on days 3 and 7. This clone was detected only once. Its antigen remains unidentified.

The specimen comprised CD4+ T cells from PBMCs cultured with HCoV-229E spike peptides, sampled after COVID-19 vaccination. The receptor was derived from a human donor who received a COVID-19 vaccine. The chain carries TRBV29-1 and TRBJ2-1; D may correspond to TRBD1 or TRBD2 (5 bases each). DNA of the CDR3: TGCAGCGTCACCGGGACCTCCGTCTCCTACAATGAGCAGTTCTTC. Its translation: CSVTGTSVSYNEQFF.